These 22 T cell receptor beta chains share one sample of origin, sequenced in a study of T cell repertoires in ileal Crohn's disease. Repertoires were generated with immunoSEQ multiplex PCR, while TCRdb's copy carries only in-frame clones and drops some. There are about a thousand clones in the sample; about 80% occur only once, and 13% to 15% lies in the top ten. The specimen was ileal tissue. All receptors derive from an adult with Crohn's disease.

The chain uses TRBV30 and TRBJ1-4, with D perhaps TRBD1 (5 bases). The V end lost 0 bases, the J end lost 7 bases, and 9 bases lay between the germline ends. Germline V gene data show CDR1 as GTSNPN and CDR2 as SVGIG (reference sequence). This CDR3 comprises 13 residues. The CDR3 spells CAWSVQGSEKLFF. The DNA of the CDR3 is TGTGCCTGGAGTGTTCAGGGAAGTGAAAAACTGTTTTTT.

The rearrangement uses TRBV5-4 and TRBJ1-2; no definite D call. Germline values: CDR1 SGHNT, CDR2 YYREEE (reference sequence). Trimming took 0 bases from V and 8 from J, leaving 14 bases between them. The CDR3 consists of 14 residues. The DNA of the CDR3 is TGTGCCAGCAGCTTGGAATCGCGGGGTGAGGGCTACACCTTC. Amino acid sequence: CASSLESRGEGYTF.

This clone was counted a few times. The gene calls are TRBV7-2 and TRBJ1-1, with D possibly TRBD1 on 6 matching bases. Trimming cost V 5 bases and J 6 bases, with 22 bases left between them. The CDR3 consists of 16 residues. In germline, CDR1 is SGHTA, CDR2 FQGNSA. In nucleotides, the CDR3 is TGTGCCAGCAGCCCCATAGTAGGGCAGGGGATCTCTGAAGCTTTCTTT. It specifies CASSPIVGQGISEAFF.

The chain uses TRBV21-1 and TRBJ1-3; no DNA check was done on the table's D call, TRBD1. TRBV21-1 represents a pseudogene. The CDR3 consists of 16 residues. CDR3 DNA: TGTGCCAGCAGCAAAGCGCTGGACAACCGAGGAAACACCATATATTTT. It is translated as CASSKALDNRGNTIYF.

This chain connects TRBV7-2 to TRBJ2-5; TRBD2 might be the D (6 bases). The CDR3 consists of 15 residues. Trimming removed 4 bases from V and 2 bases from J, with 14 bases in between. CDR1 and CDR2 (germline): SGHTA, FQGNSA. CDR3 DNA: TGTGCCAGCAGCTCCGGAACTAGCTTGCAAGAGACCCAGTACTTC. It encodes CASSSGTSLQETQYF.

The chain carries TRBV10-3 and TRBJ2-3; weak D call: TRBD1 (6 bases). The CDR3 spans 14 residues. The V end was cut by 3 bases, the J end by 2 bases, with 9 bases between. Germline lookup yields CDR1 ENHRY and CDR2 SYGVKD. In DNA form, the CDR3 reads TGTGCCATCAGTGACAGGGACAACACAGATACGCAGTATTTT. It codes for CAISDRDNTDTQYF.

This clone was observed a single time. The rearrangement joins TRBV2 to TRBJ2-1, with D uncertain. The germline V gene has CDR1 SNHLY and CDR2 FYNNEI. This CDR3 contains 15 residues. The V end was cut by 1 base, the J end by 9 bases, with 16 bases between. For the CDR3, the DNA is TGTGCCAGCAGTGAAGGGTCAGTAGCCCCGGGTGAGCAGTTCTTC. Protein sequence: CASSEGSVAPGEQFF.

This chain uses TRBV7-2 with TRBJ2-3, with 14 bases fitting TRBD2. Trimming took 1 base from V and 9 from J; bases not matched to a gene: 0. CDR1 and CDR2 from the germline V gene are SGHTA and FQGNSA. The CDR3 length is 14 residues. The CDR3 nucleotides read TGTGCCAGCAGCTTAGGACTAGCGGGGGGGACGCAGTATTTT. Translated: CASSLGLAGGTQYF.

J is TRBJ2-7 and V is TRBV6-5; 8 bases align to TRBD1. Trimming took 0 bases from V and 5 from J; bases not matched to a gene: 9. The CDR3 is 16 amino acids. The V gene's germline CDR1 is MNHEY and CDR2 SVGAGI. CDR3 in amino acids: CASSYSTQGALNEQYF. CDR3 nucleotides: TGTGCCAGCAGTTACTCGACGCAGGGGGCGCTCAACGAGCAGTACTTC.

The chain has TRBV28 and TRBJ1-5; 8 bases map to TRBD1. CDR3 length: 15 residues. Germline CDR1 is MDHEN and CDR2 is SYDVKM. With 8 bases clipped from V and 2 bases from J, the junction kept 8 bases outside the gene matches. The CDR3 DNA reads as TGTGCCAGCTCAATTACAGGGGGACGCAATCAGCCCCAGCATTTT. It is translated as CASSITGGRNQPQHF.

The sample holds one count of this clone. This chain connects TRBV4-3 to TRBJ1-6; tentative D call: TRBD1 (5 bases). The ends were cut back, 0 bases at V and 7 bases at J, with 16 bases in the middle. The CDR3 runs 17 residues. CDR1 is LGHNA and CDR2 is YSLEER in the germline V gene. The CDR3 sequence is CASSQDIVGAPNSPLHF. As DNA, the CDR3 is TGCGCCAGCAGCCAAGATATCGTAGGGGCCCCGAATTCACCCCTCCACTTT.

V is TRBV28 and J is TRBJ2-7, with D maybe TRBD1 (5 bases). Germline V gene lookup returns CDR1 MDHEN and CDR2 SYDVKM. The CDR3 extends over 14 amino acids. Trimming removed 2 bases from V and 5 bases from J, with 13 bases in between. The CDR3: CASSLQDIRNEQYF. The CDR3 DNA reads as TGTGCCAGCAGTTTACAGGACATTAGAAACGAGCAGTACTTC.

The CDR3 sequence is CASSPPGVDTEAFF. The CDR3 bases are TGTGCCAGCTCACCACCGGGAGTGGACACTGAAGCTTTCTTT. The V and J genes are TRBV18 and TRBJ1-1; the D is unclear. The germline V gene has CDR1 KGHSH and CDR2 LQKENI. This CDR3 comprises 14 residues. V was pared by 0 bases and J by 3 bases, with 8 bases between.

The count of this clone is one. The chain uses TRBV19 and TRBJ1-2, with a possible D match to TRBD1 (5 bases). This CDR3 region has 15 residues. The germline gives CDR1 LNHDA, CDR2 SQIVND (reference sequence). V shed 7 bases and J shed 4 bases, with 19 bases lying between them. CDR3 DNA sequence: TGTGCCAGTACCTCCAAAGGGGAGGGCGGCTATGGCTACACCTTC. It codes for CASTSKGEGGYGYTF.

The CDR3 nucleotides are TGTGCCAGCAGTGTAGTTCAAGAGACCCAGTACTTC. It translates to CASSVVQETQYF. The J gene is TRBJ2-5, the V gene TRBV2; D ambiguous. The germline gives CDR1 SNHLY, CDR2 FYNNEI. Trimming pared 4 bases from V and 2 bases from J, leaving 5 bases between. This CDR3 is 12 amino acids long.

In this sample, this clone turned up a few times. This chain connects TRBV6-4 to TRBJ2-1; 9 bases agree with TRBD2. This CDR3 has 15 residues. With 4 bases clipped from V and 5 bases from J, the junction kept 6 bases outside the gene matches. CDR1 MRHNA and CDR2 SNTAGT come from the germline V gene. Here the CDR3 reads CASSVSSGDHNEQFF. CDR3 DNA: TGTGCCAGCAGTGTGTCTAGCGGGGACCACAATGAGCAGTTCTTC.

CDR3 loop: CASSPTGTANQPQHF. The CDR3 nucleotides are TGTGCCAGCAGCCCAACCGGGACAGCTAATCAGCCCCAGCATTTT. The gene calls are TRBV6-5 and TRBJ1-5; 7 nucleotides line up with TRBD1. The CDR3 extends over 15 amino acids. Germline V gene lookup returns CDR1 MNHEY and CDR2 SVGAGI. After removal of 6 bases from V and 4 bases from J, the junction contained 9 bases not matched to a gene.

This chain joins TRBV4-2 and TRBJ2-1; D might be TRBD2 (5 bases). Between the trimmed V and J ends, which lost 0 bases and 10 bases, there was a span of 16 bases. This CDR3 region has 15 residues. From germline, CDR1 is LGHNA and CDR2 YNFKEQ. CDR3 nucleotides: TGTGCCAGCAGCCAAGATCCCTCACCGTGGAGGGAGCAGTTCTTC. Protein product: CASSQDPSPWREQFF.

The gene calls are TRBV10-1 and TRBJ1-1, with D unclear. The CDR3 has 13 residues. The germline V gene has CDR1 WNHNN and CDR2 SYGVQD (reference sequence). Trimming shortened V by 7 bases and J by 0 bases, and 9 bases separated the two germline ends. CDR3: CASTLSLNTEAFF. The CDR3 nucleotides read TGCGCCAGCACCCTTAGCCTGAACACTGAAGCTTTCTTT.

The chain carries TRBV28 and TRBJ1-5; D not certain. The length of the CDR3 is 14 residues. V lost 9 bases and J 4 bases, leaving 16 bases between the germline ends. Germline assignment: CDR1 MDHEN and CDR2 SYDVKM. This CDR3 is CASTRVAANQPQHF. In nucleotides, the CDR3 is TGTGCCAGTACCCGAGTGGCGGCAAATCAGCCCCAGCATTTT. Using reference TRBV28 and TRBJ1-5 for the parts outside the CDR3, the full variable domain is DVKVTQSSRYLVKRTGEKVFLECVQDMDHENMFWYRQDPGLGLRLIYFSYDVKMKEKGDIPEGYSVSREKKERFSLILESASTNQTSMYLCASTRVAANQPQHFGDGTRLSIL.

The rearrangement uses TRBV5-1 and TRBJ2-5; TRBD1 agrees at 8 bases. V was pared by 4 bases and J by 4 bases, with 3 bases of the junction left unmatched. This CDR3 region has 13 residues. Per germline, CDR1 SGHRS and CDR2 YFSETQ. The CDR3 spells CASSPDRGETQYF. In nucleotides, the CDR3 is TGCGCCAGCAGCCCCGACAGGGGAGAGACCCAGTACTTC.

A single count supports this clone. The J gene is TRBJ2-1, the V gene TRBV5-4; unclear D gene. This CDR3 has 12 residues. The V and J ends lost 4 bases and 5 bases respectively, with 7 bases between them. The germline CDR1 and CDR2 sequences are SGHNT and YYREEE (reference sequence). CDR3: CASSLLHNEQFF. CDR3 nucleotide sequence: TGTGCCAGCAGCCTCCTACACAATGAGCAGTTCTTC.